The present TCR beta chain was sequenced within a study of CD8 T cells in Susac syndrome. TCR beta sequences were obtained from blood CD8+ and CD4+ T cells. Those who served as multiple sclerosis controls were treatment-naive patients with stable or active relapsing-remitting disease. While CD8+ and CD4+ T cells were isolated negatively, TEMRA cells were enriched by FACS. Random hexamers were used to reverse transcribe 0.5 to 1 ug of RNA. A multiplex approach, immunoSEQ multiplex PCR, amplified TCR beta CDR3 across 54 Vbeta and 13 Jbeta. TCRdb redid the calling of the immunoSEQ multiplex PCR reads with MiXCR, one entry per CDR3 protein. The sample holds 250,000 to 300,000 distinct CDR3 sequences, approximately 81% seen once. The CDR3 sequence is 14 residues long. The V gene's germline CDR1 is SGHVS and CDR2 FNYEAQ. V shed 8 bases and J 4 bases; nucleotides not matched to a gene: 7.

The genes are TRBV7-6 and TRBJ1-1; TRBD1 aligns across 10 bases. This clonotype was obtained from a human donor with multiple sclerosis. The sample was CD8+ T cells from PBMCs. This chain's CDR3 is CASWDRGSATEAFF. The CDR3 bases are TGTGCCAGCTGGGACAGGGGCTCTGCCACTGAAGCTTTCTTT.